These 7 T cell receptor beta chains were all obtained from the same sample, sequenced in a study of OX40 agonist ivuxolimab in advanced cancers. Produced via immunoSEQ multiplex PCR; TCRdb's table is partial and in-frame only. The repertoire has 65,000 to 90,000 clones, around 90% of them found once; the top ten carry approximately 11%. Sequenced material: CD4+ or CD8+ T cells sorted from blood, taken in a trial of the OX40 agonist ivuxolimab. These receptors were obtained from an adult with an advanced solid tumor such as melanoma, head and neck, liver or kidney cancer.

The gene calls are TRBV29-1 and TRBJ2-6, with 8 bases identical to TRBD2. There are 18 residues in the CDR3. Germline-derived CDR1 and CDR2 are SQVTM and ANQGSEA. V lost 4 bases to trimming and J lost 0 bases; unmatched junction nucleotides: 11. CDR3 amino acids: CSVATEREQISGANVLTF. The CDR3 nucleotides read TGCAGCGTTGCGACGGAGCGGGAGCAAATCTCTGGGGCCAACGTCCTGACTTTC.

The chain recombines TRBV7-7 with TRBJ2-3; TRBD2 matches at 8 bases. With 5 bases clipped from V and 3 bases from J, the junction kept 7 bases outside the gene matches. This CDR3 contains 15 residues. The germline V gene has CDR1 SSHAT and CDR2 FNYEAQ (reference sequence). CDR3 loop: CASSPSGSGTDTQYF. The CDR3 DNA sequence: TGTGCCAGCAGCCCAAGCGGGAGCGGGACAGATACGCAGTATTTT.

The chain links TRBV6-4 to TRBJ1-1, with 8 bases fitting TRBD1. Germline CDR1 reads MRHNA; CDR2 reads SNTAGT. With 2 bases clipped from V and 6 bases from J, the junction kept 11 bases outside the gene matches. The CDR3 loop spans 16 amino acids. The CDR3 DNA is TGTGCCAGCAGTGACAATCCTGGACAGGGAATGGCTGAAGCTTTCTTT. This sequence encodes CASSDNPGQGMAEAFF.

The gene calls are TRBV5-1 and TRBJ2-7; weak D call: TRBD2 (5 bases). The CDR3 runs to 14 residues. Germline V gives CDR1 SGHRS, CDR2 YFSETQ. The V end was cut by 7 bases, the J end by 2 bases, with 16 bases between. The CDR3 region has the DNA TGCGCCAGCCAAATTAGCGTGGACGCCTACGAGCAGTACTTC. Translating gives CASQISVDAYEQYF. Combining the CDR3 with reference TRBV5-1 and TRBJ2-7 gives the whole variable domain KAGVTQTPRYLIKTRGQQVTLSCSPISGHRSVSWYQQTPGQGLQFLFEYFSETQRNKGNFPGRFSGRQFSNSRSEMNVSTLELGDSALYLCASQISVDAYEQYFGPGTRLTVT.

The genes are TRBV10-3 and TRBJ1-3; TRBD1 agrees at 10 bases. This CDR3 comprises 17 residues. Germline CDR1 ENHRY, CDR2 SYGVKD. After removal of 6 bases from V and 3 bases from J, the junction contained 11 bases not matched to a gene. CDR3 DNA: TGTGCCATCAGGGTTGGACAGGGGGAAGATTTTGGAAACACCATATATTTT. This gives the protein CAIRVGQGEDFGNTIYF.

The CDR3 loop reads CSVEAVNYGYTF. For the CDR3, the DNA is TGCAGCGTTGAGGCCGTTAACTATGGCTACACCTTC. This chain uses TRBV29-1 with TRBJ1-2; D remains ambiguous. The V end was cut by 3 bases, the J end by 1 base, with 6 bases between. The CDR3 sequence is 12 residues long. Looked up from germline, CDR1 is SQVTM and CDR2 is ANQGSEA.

The chain joins TRBV27 to TRBJ1-6; D may be TRBD1 (5 bases). The germline CDR1 and CDR2 sequences are MNHEY and SMNVEV (reference sequence). V was cut by 3 bases and J by 0 bases, with 15 bases left in between. CDR3 size: 18 residues. The CDR3 bases are TGTGCCAGCAGTTTGGGGCAGCCCCCGAGCTCCTATAATTCACCCCTCCACTTT. Protein sequence: CASSLGQPPSSYNSPLHF.